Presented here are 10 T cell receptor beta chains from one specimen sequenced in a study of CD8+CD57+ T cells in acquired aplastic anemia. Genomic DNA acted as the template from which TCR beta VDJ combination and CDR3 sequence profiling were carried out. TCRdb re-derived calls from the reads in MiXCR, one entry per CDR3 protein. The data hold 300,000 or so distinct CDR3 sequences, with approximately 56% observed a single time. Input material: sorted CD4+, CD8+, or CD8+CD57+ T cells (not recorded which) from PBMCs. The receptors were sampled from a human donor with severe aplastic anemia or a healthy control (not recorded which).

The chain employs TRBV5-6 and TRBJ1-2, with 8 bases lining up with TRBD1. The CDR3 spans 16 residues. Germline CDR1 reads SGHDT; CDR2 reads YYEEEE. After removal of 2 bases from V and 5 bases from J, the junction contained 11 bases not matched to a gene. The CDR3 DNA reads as TGTGCCAGCAGCTTAAGGACAGGGAACCCCACATATGGCTACACCTTC. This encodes CASSLRTGNPTYGYTF.

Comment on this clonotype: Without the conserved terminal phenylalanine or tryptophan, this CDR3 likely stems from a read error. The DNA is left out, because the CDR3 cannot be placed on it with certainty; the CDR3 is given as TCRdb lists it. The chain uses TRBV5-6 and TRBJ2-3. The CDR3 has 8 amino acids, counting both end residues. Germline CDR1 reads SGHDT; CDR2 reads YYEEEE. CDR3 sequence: CASNTVDY.

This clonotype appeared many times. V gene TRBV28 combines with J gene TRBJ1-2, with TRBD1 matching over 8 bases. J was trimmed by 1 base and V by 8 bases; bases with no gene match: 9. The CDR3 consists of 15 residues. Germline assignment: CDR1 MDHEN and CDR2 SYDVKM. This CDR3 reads CASGPQDRGNYGYTF. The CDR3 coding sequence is TGTGCCAGCGGCCCTCAAGACAGGGGTAACTATGGCTACACCTTC.

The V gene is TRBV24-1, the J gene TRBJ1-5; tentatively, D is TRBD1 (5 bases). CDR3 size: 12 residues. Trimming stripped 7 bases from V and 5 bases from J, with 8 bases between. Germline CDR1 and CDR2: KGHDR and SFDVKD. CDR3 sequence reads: CATRQGDQPQHF. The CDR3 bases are TGTGCCACCAGGCAGGGAGATCAGCCCCAGCATTTT.

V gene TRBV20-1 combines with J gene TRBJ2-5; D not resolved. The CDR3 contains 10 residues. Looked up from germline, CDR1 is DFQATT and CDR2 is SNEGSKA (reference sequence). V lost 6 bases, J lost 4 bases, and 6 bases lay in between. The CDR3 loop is CSAVGETQYF. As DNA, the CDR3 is TGCAGTGCAGTTGGAGAGACCCAGTACTTC.

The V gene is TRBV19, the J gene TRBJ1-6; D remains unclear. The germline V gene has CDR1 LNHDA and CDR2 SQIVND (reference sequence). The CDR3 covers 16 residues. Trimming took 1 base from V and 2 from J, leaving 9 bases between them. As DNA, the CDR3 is TGTGCCAGTAGTATAGCGCAGGCACCCTATAATTCACCCCTCCACTTT. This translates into CASSIAQAPYNSPLHF.

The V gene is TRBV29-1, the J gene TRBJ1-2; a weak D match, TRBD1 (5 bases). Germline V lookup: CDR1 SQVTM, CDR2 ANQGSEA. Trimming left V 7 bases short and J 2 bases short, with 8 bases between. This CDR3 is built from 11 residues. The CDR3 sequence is CSGDGNYGYTF. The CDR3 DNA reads TGCAGCGGGGACGGAAACTATGGCTACACCTTC.

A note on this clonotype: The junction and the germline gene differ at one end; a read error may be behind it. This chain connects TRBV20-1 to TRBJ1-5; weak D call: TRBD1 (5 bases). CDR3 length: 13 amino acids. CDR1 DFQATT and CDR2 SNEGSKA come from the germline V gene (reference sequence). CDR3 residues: CSARGEFNQPQHF. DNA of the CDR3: TGCAGTGCCAGAGGGGAATTCAATCAGCCCCAGCATTTT.

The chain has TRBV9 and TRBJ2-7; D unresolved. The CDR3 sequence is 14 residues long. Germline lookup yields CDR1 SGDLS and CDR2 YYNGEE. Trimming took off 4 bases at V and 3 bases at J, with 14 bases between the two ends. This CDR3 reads CASSPISTGYEQYF. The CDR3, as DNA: TGTGCCAGCAGCCCGATTTCAACGGGCTACGAGCAGTACTTC.

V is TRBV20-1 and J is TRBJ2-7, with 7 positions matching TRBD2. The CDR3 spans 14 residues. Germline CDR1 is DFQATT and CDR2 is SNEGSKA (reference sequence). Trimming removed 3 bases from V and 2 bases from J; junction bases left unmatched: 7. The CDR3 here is CSARGMGGTYEQYF. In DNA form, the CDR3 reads TGCAGTGCTAGGGGTATGGGGGGGACCTACGAGCAGTACTTC.